The 7 T cell receptor beta chains listed next were all sequenced from one sample in a study of early T cells in non-severe SARS-CoV-2 infection. TCRdb passed the 5' RACE reads through MiXCR, listing each CDR3 protein once. Of about 110,000 distinct CDR3 sequences listed, 9.5% to 13% are singletons. Specimen: whole blood. The receptor set was obtained from an adult who was a healthcare worker with PCR-confirmed SARS-CoV-2 infection or an uninfected control (not recorded which).

This clonotype occurred many times. This chain links TRBV7-9 with TRBJ1-1; 8 bases match TRBD1. The V segment lost 4 bases and the J segment 11 bases; nucleotides outside the gene matches: 9. CDR1 and CDR2 from the germline V gene are SEHNR and FQNEAQ (reference sequence). The CDR3 is 13 amino acids. The CDR3 spells CASSWIPGQVAFF. Written as DNA, the CDR3 is TGTGCCAGCAGCTGGATTCCGGGACAGGTGGCTTTCTTT.

In its sample, this clonotype was seen many times. The gene calls are TRBV24-1 and TRBJ2-3; maybe TRBD1 (5 bases). Germline CDR1 KGHDR, CDR2 SFDVKD. There are 20 residues in the CDR3. Trimming shortened V by 4 bases and J by 2 bases, and 27 bases separated the two germline ends. CDR3 loop: CATSDPADAGSSRHTDTQYF. CDR3 sequence (DNA): TGTGCCACCAGTGACCCAGCCGATGCAGGGTCCTCGAGACACACAGATACGCAGTATTTT.

The rearrangement links TRBV11-2 to TRBJ2-5; TRBD2 is a possible D gene (5 bases). V was clipped by 0 bases and J by 1 base, with 9 bases between them. The germline V gene has CDR1 SGHAT and CDR2 FQNNGV. The CDR3 covers 15 residues. The CDR3 spells CASSLDPSGQETQYF. DNA for the CDR3: TGTGCCAGCAGCTTAGATCCGAGCGGCCAAGAGACCCAGTACTTC.

This clonotype was seen ten or more times. J is TRBJ1-1 and V is TRBV11-2; TRBD1 matches 8 bases. CDR3 length: 16 amino acids. Losses at the gene ends were 5 bases for V and 5 bases for J; bases not matched to a gene: 13. Germline values: CDR1 SGHAT, CDR2 FQNNGV. CDR3 nucleotide sequence: TGTGCCAGCAGCAAAGTAGGGCAGGGGGCTGGGACTGAAGCTTTCTTT. Translating gives CASSKVGQGAGTEAFF. Based on the CDR3 plus reference TRBV11-2 and TRBJ1-1, the full variable domain is EAGVAQSPRYKIIEKRQSVAFWCNPISGHATLYWYQQILGQGPKLLIQFQNNGVVDDSQLPKDRFSAERLKGVDSTLKIQPAKLEDSAVYLCASSKVGQGAGTEAFFGQGTRLTVV.

This clonotype was detected a few times. V is TRBV15 and J is TRBJ2-1; D may be TRBD1 (6 bases). This CDR3 contains 19 residues. CDR1 and CDR2 (germline): LNHNV, YYDKDF (reference sequence). V gave up 5 bases and J gave up 5 bases, with 28 bases separating them. As DNA, the CDR3 is TGTGCCACCAGCCAGGGGTGGTTAGGGACATTCGGAAGGAACAATGAGCAGTTCTTC. Translation gives CATSQGWLGTFGRNNEQFF.

This clonotype was counted between two and nine times. The CDR3 spells CASSRQGVNSPLHF. The CDR3 coding sequence is TGTGCCAGCAGCAGACAGGGTGTGAATTCACCCCTCCACTTT. J is TRBJ1-6 and V is TRBV5-4, with 7 positions matching TRBD1. V lost 4 bases and J lost 7; bases outside the gene matches: 5. This CDR3 is built from 14 residues. CDR1 and CDR2 from the germline V gene are SGHNT and YYREEE (reference sequence).

This chain connects TRBV2 to TRBJ2-4, with D maybe TRBD1 (6 bases). Trimming stripped 3 bases from V and 8 bases from J, with 11 bases between. The CDR3 is made up of 13 amino acids. Germline CDR1 is SNHLY and CDR2 is FYNNEI. CDR3 amino acids: CASSERRQDIQYF. The CDR3 DNA follows: TGTGCCAGCAGTGAGCGGAGACAGGACATTCAGTACTTC.